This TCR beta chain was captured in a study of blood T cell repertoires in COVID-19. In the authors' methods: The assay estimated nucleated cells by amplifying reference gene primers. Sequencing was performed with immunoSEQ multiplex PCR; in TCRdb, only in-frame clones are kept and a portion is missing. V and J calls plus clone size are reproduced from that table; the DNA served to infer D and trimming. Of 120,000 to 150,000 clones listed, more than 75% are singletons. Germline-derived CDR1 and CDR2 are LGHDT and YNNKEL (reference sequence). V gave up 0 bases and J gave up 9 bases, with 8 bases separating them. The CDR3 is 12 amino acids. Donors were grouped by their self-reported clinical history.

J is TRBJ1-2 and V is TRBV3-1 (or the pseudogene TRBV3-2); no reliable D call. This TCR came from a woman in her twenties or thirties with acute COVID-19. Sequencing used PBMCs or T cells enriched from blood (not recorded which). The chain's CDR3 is CASSQEARRYTF. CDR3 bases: TGTGCCAGCAGCCAAGAGGCCCGCCGCTACACCTTC.